This TCR beta chain was identified in a study of breast tumors, draining lymph nodes, adjacent tissues. This CDR3 is built from 14 residues. V lost 6 bases to trimming and J lost 3 bases, with 14 bases between them. Germline loops: CDR1 MNHEY, CDR2 SVGAGI. Judged by abundance, this clonotype is large. Its specificity is unknown. TCRdb reprocessed the multiplex PCR reads via MiXCR and lists one record per CDR3 protein. Of several thousand distinct CDR3 sequences in the sample, around 40% were seen once. General study results and limits: Tumor repertoires ranked between lymph nodes and nontumor tissue in diversity, with V and J gene preferences. That most tumor T cells come from lymph nodes remained unproven.

The rearrangement links TRBV6-5 to TRBJ1-2; D remains ambiguous. Sample: tumor-adjacent breast tissue. This TCR derives from a female donor with breast cancer. Some clones in this sample may be carry-over from other donors' samples. The DNA for the CDR3 is TGTGCCAGCAGACCAACAGAGAGCCACTATGGCTACACCTTC. Its protein is CASRPTESHYGYTF.